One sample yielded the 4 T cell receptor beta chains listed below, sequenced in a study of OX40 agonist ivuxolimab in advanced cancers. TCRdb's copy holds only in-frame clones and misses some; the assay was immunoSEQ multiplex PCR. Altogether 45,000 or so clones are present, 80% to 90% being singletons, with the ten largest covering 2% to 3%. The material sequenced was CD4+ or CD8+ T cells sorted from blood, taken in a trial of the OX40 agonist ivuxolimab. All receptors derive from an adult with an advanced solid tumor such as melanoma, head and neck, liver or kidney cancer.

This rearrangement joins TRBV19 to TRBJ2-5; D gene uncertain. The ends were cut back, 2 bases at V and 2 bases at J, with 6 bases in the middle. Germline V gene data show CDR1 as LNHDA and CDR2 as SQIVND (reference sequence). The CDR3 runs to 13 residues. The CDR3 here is CASSINYQETQYF. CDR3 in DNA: TGTGCCAGTAGTATAAACTATCAAGAGACCCAGTACTTC.

The chain's CDR3 is CASSVGSGVGELFF. The CDR3 DNA follows: TGTGCCAGCAGTGTAGGATCCGGGGTCGGGGAGCTGTTTTTT. The chain is built from TRBV6-1 and TRBJ2-2; maybe TRBD2 (5 bases). Germline V gives CDR1 MNHNS, CDR2 SASEGT. The V end was cut by 4 bases, the J end by 7 bases, with 13 bases between. The CDR3 spans 14 residues.

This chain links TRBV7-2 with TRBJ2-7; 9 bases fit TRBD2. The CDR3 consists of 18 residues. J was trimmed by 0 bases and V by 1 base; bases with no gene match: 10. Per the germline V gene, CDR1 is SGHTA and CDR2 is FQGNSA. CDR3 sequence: CASSLGLSSGAVSYEQYF. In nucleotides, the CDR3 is TGTGCCAGCAGCTTAGGGTTGTCTAGCGGGGCCGTCTCCTACGAGCAGTACTTC.

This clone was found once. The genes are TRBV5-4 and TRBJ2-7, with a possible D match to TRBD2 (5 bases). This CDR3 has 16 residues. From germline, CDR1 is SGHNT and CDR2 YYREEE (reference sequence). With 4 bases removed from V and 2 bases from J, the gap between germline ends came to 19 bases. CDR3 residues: CASSQDLARSPYEQYF. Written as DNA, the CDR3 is TGTGCCAGCAGCCAAGATCTAGCCCGATCCCCCTACGAGCAGTACTTC.